The 21 T cell receptor beta chains below all came from one sample that was sequenced in a study of blood T cell repertoires in COVID-19. Assay: immunoSEQ multiplex PCR; the TCRdb copy retains only in-frame clones and omits some. The data contain some 200,000 clones, 86% of them seen just once; the ten biggest clones take up roughly 3.2%. The specimen sequenced was PBMCs or T cells enriched from blood (not recorded which). The origin of the receptors is a woman between 45 and 60 years old in a cohort exposed to, infected with or recovered from COVID-19 (not recorded which).

The genes are TRBV18 and TRBJ1-3, with D hard to call. This CDR3 spans 16 amino acids. CDR1 and CDR2 from the germline V gene are KGHSH and LQKENI. Trimming stripped 8 bases from V and 0 bases from J, with 17 bases between. For the CDR3, the DNA is TGTGCCAGCCTCATCGGGTCGGCTGTCTCTGGAAACACCATATATTTT. Translation: CASLIGSAVSGNTIYF. Looking up the rest from reference TRBV18 and TRBJ1-3 gives the full variable domain: NAGVMQNPRHLVRRRGQEARLRCSPMKGHSHVYWYRQLPEEGLKFMVYLQKENIIDESGMPKERFSAEFPKEGPSILRIQQVVRGDSAAYFCASLIGSAVSGNTIYFGEGSWLTVV.

J is TRBJ1-3 and V is TRBV12-3 or TRBV12-4; D gene unclear. This CDR3 is built from 13 residues. V was trimmed by 5 bases and J by 0 bases, leaving 5 bases between them. The CDR3 DNA sequence: TGTGCCAGCAGTGAGCGCTCTGGAAACACCATATATTTT. Protein sequence: CASSERSGNTIYF.

This chain uses TRBV2 with TRBJ1-1; D gene ambiguous. This CDR3 spans 14 amino acids. The V gene lost 6 bases and the J gene lost 1 base, with 12 bases spanning the gap. The germline V gene has CDR1 SNHLY and CDR2 FYNNEI. CDR3 nucleotide sequence: TGTGCCAGCAGCAAATCCGCGGGGAACACTGAAGCTTTCTTT. The encoded protein is CASSKSAGNTEAFF.

This chain links TRBV2 with TRBJ2-5; a weak D match, TRBD1 (7 bases). Germline CDR1 and CDR2: SNHLY and FYNNEI. V was pared by 11 bases and J by 4 bases, with 17 bases between. The CDR3 is made up of 13 amino acids. The CDR3 protein is CAGARQGGETQYF. The CDR3 DNA reads as TGTGCCGGGGCCAGGCAGGGGGGAGAGACCCAGTACTTC. Full variable domain (outside the CDR3, taken from reference TRBV2 and TRBJ2-5): EPEVTQTPSHQVTQMGQEVILRCVPISNHLYFYWYRQILGQKVEFLVSFYNNEISEKSEIFDDQFSVERPDGSNFTLKIRSTKLEDSAMYFCAGARQGGETQYFGPGTRLLVL.

The gene calls are TRBV6-1 and TRBJ2-1; 10 positions match TRBD2. The CDR3 extends over 16 amino acids. V lost 2 bases and J lost 4; bases outside the gene matches: 5. Germline CDR1 reads MNHNS; CDR2 reads SASEGT. CDR3 residues: CASSERASGGYNEQFF. Written as DNA, the CDR3 is TGTGCCAGCAGTGAAAGGGCTAGCGGGGGTTACAATGAGCAGTTCTTC.

This clone has just a few counts. The chain links TRBV7-9 to TRBJ1-6; unclear D gene. Germline loops: CDR1 SEHNR, CDR2 FQNEAQ (reference sequence). The CDR3 runs to 14 residues. Between the trimmed V and J ends, which lost 1 base and 6 bases, there was a span of 7 bases. The CDR3 loop is CASSLEQPNSPLHF. Written as DNA, the CDR3 is TGTGCCAGCAGCTTAGAACAGCCTAATTCACCCCTCCACTTT.

The CDR3 nucleotides are TGTGCCAGCAGTTATGGTTATGCAGGGGCCTTCACAGATACGCAGTATTTT. Translating it yields CASSYGYAGAFTDTQYF. V and J are TRBV6-2 or TRBV6-3 and TRBJ2-3, with a tentative D call TRBD1 (6 bases). The CDR3 totals 17 residues. Trimming took 3 bases from V and 2 from J, leaving 18 bases between them. Germline CDR1 MNHEY, CDR2 SVGEGT.

The V call is TRBV3-1 (or the pseudogene TRBV3-2), the J call TRBJ2-2; TRBD2 agrees at 13 bases. Unmatched junction bases numbered 8, after V lost 6 bases and J lost 1 base. The germline V gene encodes CDR1 LGHDT and CDR2 YNNKEL (reference sequence). CDR3 length: 18 amino acids. The CDR3 coding sequence is TGTGCCAGCAGTCAAACCGGGACTAGCGGGGTGAACACCGGGGAGCTGTTTTTT. This translates into CASSQTGTSGVNTGELFF.

The chain couples TRBV28 to TRBJ1-3; no reliable D call. Germline CDR1 reads MDHEN; CDR2 reads SYDVKM. The CDR3 covers 15 residues. Between the trimmed V and J ends, which lost 4 bases and 0 bases, there was a span of 10 bases. As DNA, the CDR3 is TGTGCCAGCAGTTCCCCGGGTGTCTCTGGAAACACCATATATTTT. Its protein is CASSSPGVSGNTIYF. Combining the CDR3 with reference TRBV28 and TRBJ1-3 gives the whole variable domain DVKVTQSSRYLVKRTGEKVFLECVQDMDHENMFWYRQDPGLGLRLIYFSYDVKMKEKGDIPEGYSVSREKKERFSLILESASTNQTSMYLCASSSPGVSGNTIYFGEGSWLTVV.

In regard to this clone: Other nucleotide sequences in the sample specify the same CDR3. This rearrangement joins TRBV10-3 to TRBJ2-7, with a weak D call TRBD1 (6 bases). Trimming cost V 7 bases and J 3 bases, with 10 bases left between them. Per the germline V gene, CDR1 is ENHRY and CDR2 is SYGVKD. This CDR3 has 12 amino acids. CDR3 loop: CAIKDRNYEQYF. In DNA form, the CDR3 reads TGTGCCATCAAGGACAGAAACTACGAGCAGTACTTC.

This chain uses TRBV4-3 with TRBJ1-2; weak D call: TRBD1 (5 bases). The CDR3 runs to 16 residues. V was trimmed by 1 base and J by 2 bases, leaving 14 bases between them. Looked up from germline, CDR1 is LGHNA and CDR2 is YSLEER. CDR3 nucleotides: TGCGCCAGCAGCCAAGCTCTAGGGGTGGCGAACTATGGCTACACCTTC. Translating gives CASSQALGVANYGYTF.

The genes are TRBV18 and TRBJ2-3, with TRBD2 identical over 9 bases. The CDR3 covers 15 residues. CDR1 and CDR2 (germline): KGHSH, LQKENI. The ends lost 5 bases at V and 3 bases at J; junction bases unmatched: 6. The CDR3 DNA reads TGTGCCAGCTCATCGACTAGCGGTACTACAGATACGCAGTATTTT. Its protein product is CASSSTSGTTDTQYF.

This clone came up a few times. This rearrangement joins TRBV3-1 (or the pseudogene TRBV3-2) to TRBJ1-5, with D unclear. Germline loops: CDR1 LGHDT, CDR2 YNNKEL (reference sequence). V lost 1 base, J lost 5 bases, and 9 bases lay in between. The CDR3 length is 14 residues. CDR3 sequence: CASSQGVSDQPQHF. The CDR3, as DNA: TGTGCCAGCAGCCAAGGCGTATCTGATCAGCCCCAGCATTTT.

The rearrangement links TRBV21-1 to TRBJ2-3; the listed D gene, TRBD2, was not tested against the DNA. TRBV21-1 is assigned pseudogene status. The CDR3 length is 17 residues. The CDR3 protein is CASSKIAGGPSTDTQYF. Written as DNA, the CDR3 is TGTGCCAGCAGCAAAATCGCGGGGGGCCCTAGCACAGATACGCAGTATTTT.

This chain uses TRBV28 with TRBJ1-2; perhaps TRBD1 as D (6 bases). CDR3 length: 12 residues. In germline, CDR1 is MDHEN, CDR2 SYDVKM. Trimming shortened V by 6 bases and J by 5 bases, and 10 bases separated the two germline ends. The CDR3 sequence: CASSLQGYGYTF. The CDR3 region has the DNA TGTGCCAGCAGCTTACAGGGTTATGGCTACACCTTC.

The CDR3, as DNA: TGTGCCAGCAGCCCTAGTCGACTCTCTACCTACGAGCAGTACTTC. It codes for CASSPSRLSTYEQYF. This chain uses TRBV7-2 with TRBJ2-7; D is ambiguous. V lost 5 bases and J lost 2, with 16 bases in between. This CDR3 is built from 15 residues. Germline-derived CDR1 and CDR2 are SGHTA and FQGNSA.

The chain employs TRBV10-3 and TRBJ1-1; TRBD1 matches 10 bases. Germline V gene data show CDR1 as ENHRY and CDR2 as SYGVKD. The J segment lost 4 bases and the V segment lost 4 bases, leaving 15 bases of the junction unmatched. There are 18 residues in the CDR3. The CDR3 sequence is CAISGVVGTGDRGTEAFF. The CDR3 coding sequence is TGTGCCATCAGTGGAGTAGTGGGGACAGGGGATCGAGGCACTGAAGCTTTCTTT.

The chain uses TRBV21-1 and TRBJ1-1; TRBD1, the D gene given by the table, was not confirmed from the DNA. TRBV21-1 counts as a pseudogene. The CDR3 is 17 amino acids. CDR3 nucleotide sequence: TGTGCCAGCAGCCCACTCGGACAGGTCTTAAGGGACACTGAAGCTTTCTTT. It translates to CASSPLGQVLRDTEAFF.

This clone was found once. The chain joins TRBV30 to TRBJ1-6; 9 bases are shared with TRBD1. The junction had 3 bases not matched to a gene; V was cut back by 4 bases and J by 5 bases. The CDR3 is 14 residues long. Germline V gene sequence: CDR1 GTSNPN, CDR2 SVGIG (reference sequence). Here the CDR3 reads CAWKRTGDNSPLHF. The CDR3 DNA follows: TGTGCCTGGAAAAGGACAGGGGATAATTCACCCCTCCACTTT.

The J gene is TRBJ1-3, the V gene TRBV10-3, with 8 bases identical to TRBD1. Germline V lookup: CDR1 ENHRY, CDR2 SYGVKD. Trimming removed 5 bases from V and 2 bases from J; junction bases left unmatched: 8. CDR3 length: 16 residues. Written as DNA, the CDR3 is TGTGCCATCAGTAGGGACAGGCTAGAAACTGGAAACACCATATATTTT. The encoded protein is CAISRDRLETGNTIYF.

J is TRBJ2-7 and V is TRBV6-5, with a weak D call TRBD1 (6 bases). Germline V gene lookup returns CDR1 MNHEY and CDR2 SVGAGI. The V and J ends lost 1 base and 2 bases respectively, with 9 bases between them. The CDR3 sequence is 14 residues long. This CDR3 is CASSYWQGPYEQYF. The CDR3 DNA sequence: TGTGCCAGCAGTTACTGGCAGGGGCCCTACGAGCAGTACTTC.